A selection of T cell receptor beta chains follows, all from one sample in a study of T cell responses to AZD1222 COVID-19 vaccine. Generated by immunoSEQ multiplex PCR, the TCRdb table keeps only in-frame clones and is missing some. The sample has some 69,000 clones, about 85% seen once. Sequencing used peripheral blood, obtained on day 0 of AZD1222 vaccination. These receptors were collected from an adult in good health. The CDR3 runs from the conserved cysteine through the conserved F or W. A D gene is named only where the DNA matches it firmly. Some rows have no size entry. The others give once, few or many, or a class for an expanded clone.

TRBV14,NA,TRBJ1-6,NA,CASSQGTGTRGSPLHF,TGTGCCAGCAGCCAAGGTACCGGGACTCGCGGTTCACCCCTCCACTTT
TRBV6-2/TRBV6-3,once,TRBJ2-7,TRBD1,CASSYQGPGGEYF,TGTGCCAGCAGTTACCAAGGGCCAGGGGGAGAGTACTTC
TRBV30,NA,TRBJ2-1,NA,CAWSQLSYNEQFF,TGTGCCTGGAGCCAGCTCTCGTACAATGAGCAGTTCTTC
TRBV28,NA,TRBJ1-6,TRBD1,CASSQLQGAGSPLHF,TGTGCCAGCAGTCAACTACAGGGGGCGGGTTCACCCCTCCACTTT
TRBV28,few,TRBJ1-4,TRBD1,CASSLVGTVANEKLFF,TGTGCCAGCAGTTTGGTTGGGACAGTGGCAAACGAAAAACTGTTTTTT
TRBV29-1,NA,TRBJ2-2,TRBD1,CSVRFRQGSGELFF,TGCAGCGTCAGGTTTAGACAGGGGTCCGGGGAGCTGTTTTTT
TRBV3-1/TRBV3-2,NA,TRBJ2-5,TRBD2,CASSLAELGQYF,TGTGCCAGCTCTCTAGCGGAACTCGGCCAGTACTTC
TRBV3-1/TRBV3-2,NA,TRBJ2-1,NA,CASSQGRNSLNEQFF,TGTGCCAGCAGCCAAGGGAGGAATAGTCTCAATGAGCAGTTCTTC
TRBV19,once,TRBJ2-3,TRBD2,CASSTLAGGRSDTQYF,TGTGCCAGTAGTACTCTAGCGGGGGGGCGTTCAGATACGCAGTATTTT
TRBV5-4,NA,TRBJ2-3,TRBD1,CASSLGGPGTDTQYF,TGTGCCAGCAGCTTAGGGGGCCCGGGCACAGATACGCAGTATTTT
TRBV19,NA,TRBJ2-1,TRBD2,CASASGGAFNEQFF,TGTGCCAGTGCCAGCGGGGGGGCCTTCAATGAGCAGTTCTTC
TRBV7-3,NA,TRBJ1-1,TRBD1,CASSISTGRGTEAFF,TGTGCCAGCAGCATATCGACAGGGAGAGGTACTGAAGCTTTCTTT
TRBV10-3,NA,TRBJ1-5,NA,CAIRGQPNQPQHF,TGTGCCATCAGAGGGCAGCCTAATCAGCCCCAGCATTTT
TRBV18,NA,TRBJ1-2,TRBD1,CASSRDRGGGYTF,TGTGCCAGCTCACGAGACAGGGGTGGTGGCTACACCTTC
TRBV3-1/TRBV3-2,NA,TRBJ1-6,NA,CASSQDVIPSPLHF,TGTGCCAGCAGCCAAGATGTAATCCCTTCACCCCTCCACTTT
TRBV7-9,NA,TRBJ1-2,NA,CASSPPRVGYTF,TGTGCCAGCAGTCCCCCCAGGGTGGGCTACACCTTC
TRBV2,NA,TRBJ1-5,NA,CASSEGGADQPQHF,TGTGCCAGCAGTGAAGGGGGGGCAGATCAGCCCCAGCATTTT
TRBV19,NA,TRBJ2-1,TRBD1,CASSRDRGIYNEQFF,TGTGCCAGTAGTAGGGACAGGGGGATCTACAATGAGCAGTTCTTC
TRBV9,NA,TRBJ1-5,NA,CASSAGTSAMNQPQHF,TGTGCCAGCAGCGCCGGGACGTCGGCCATGAATCAGCCCCAGCATTTT
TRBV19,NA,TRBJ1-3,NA,CASGSKTLNGNTIYF,TGTGCCAGCGGTAGCAAAACCCTCAATGGAAACACCATATATTTT
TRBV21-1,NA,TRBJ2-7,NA,CASSNITIGGYRRYEQYF,TGTGCCAGCAGCAACATTACAATTGGGGGGTACCGGCGCTACGAGCAGTACTTC
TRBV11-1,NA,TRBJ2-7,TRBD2,CASSLGTSGAPYEQYF,TGTGCCAGCAGCTTAGGGACTAGCGGGGCTCCCTACGAGCAGTACTTC
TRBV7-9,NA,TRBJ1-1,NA,CASRETITEAFF,TGTGCCAGCCGAGAGACGATCACTGAAGCTTTCTTT
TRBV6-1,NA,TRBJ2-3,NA,CASSAGGTDTQYF,TGTGCCAGCAGTGCGGGGGGCACAGATACGCAGTATTTT
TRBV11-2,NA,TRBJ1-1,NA,CASSLMDRNTEAFF,TGTGCCAGCAGCTTAATGGACAGGAACACTGAAGCTTTCTTT
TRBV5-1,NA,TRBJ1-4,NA,CASSLAGVNEKLFF,TGCGCCAGCAGCTTAGCAGGGGTTAATGAAAAACTGTTTTTT
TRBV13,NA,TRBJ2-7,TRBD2,CASRSQIRSGGATYEQYF,TGTGCCAGCAGGTCCCAAATCCGTAGCGGGGGGGCAACCTACGAGCAGTACTTC
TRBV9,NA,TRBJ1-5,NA,CASSVDISSQPQHF,TGTGCCAGCAGCGTTGATATTTCAAGCCAGCCCCAGCATTTT
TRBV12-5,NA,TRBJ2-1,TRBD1,CASGRDRGNEQFF,TGTGCTAGTGGCCGAGACAGGGGAAATGAGCAGTTCTTC
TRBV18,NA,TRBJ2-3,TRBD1,CASSPGDRLSTDTQYF,TGTGCCAGCTCACCCGGGGACAGACTTAGCACAGATACGCAGTATTTT
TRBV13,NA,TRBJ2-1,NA,CASSARRFSYNEQFF,TGTGCCAGCAGCGCAAGAAGGTTCTCCTACAATGAGCAGTTCTTC
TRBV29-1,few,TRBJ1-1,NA,CSVESGLNTEAFF,TGCAGCGTTGAATCGGGATTGAACACTGAAGCTTTCTTT
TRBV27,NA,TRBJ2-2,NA,CASSFGVTNTGELFF,TGTGCCAGCAGTTTTGGCGTAACGAACACCGGGGAGCTGTTTTTT
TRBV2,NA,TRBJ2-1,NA,CASTHSGENEQFF,TGTGCCAGCACCCACTCCGGGGAAAATGAGCAGTTCTTC
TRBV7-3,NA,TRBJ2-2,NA,CASSRTMQGTGELFF,TGTGCCAGCAGCCGAACTATGCAGGGAACCGGGGAGCTGTTTTTT
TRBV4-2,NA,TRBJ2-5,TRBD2,CASSQDAGGPKETQYF,TGTGCCAGCAGCCAAGACGCGGGGGGACCTAAAGAGACCCAGTACTTC
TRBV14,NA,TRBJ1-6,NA,CASSRRGAYNSPLHF,TGTGCCAGCAGCCGGCGGGGCGCCTATAATTCACCCCTCCACTTT
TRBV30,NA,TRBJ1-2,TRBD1,CAWSWTGDGYTF,TGTGCCTGGTCCTGGACAGGGGATGGCTACACCTTC
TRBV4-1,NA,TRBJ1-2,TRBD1,CASSHERDRGIPGGYTF,TGCGCCAGCAGCCATGAACGGGACAGGGGGATCCCTGGAGGCTACACCTTC
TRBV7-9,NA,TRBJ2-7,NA,CASSLSYEQYF,TGTGCCAGCAGCTTATCGTACGAGCAGTACTTC
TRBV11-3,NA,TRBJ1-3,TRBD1,CASSVGDRPSGNTIYF,TGTGCCAGCAGCGTAGGGGACAGACCTTCTGGAAACACCATATATTTT